The sequence of this T cell receptor (beta chain) was determined in a study of identical twins. Template switching created a universal primer site, and the cDNA included unique molecular identifiers. Via MiXCR, TCRdb re-called the 5' RACE reads, giving one row per CDR3 protein. The sample yields under 900,000 distinct CDR3 sequences, 12% seen once. The table lists this clonotype with many counts. Its antigen is undetermined. General observations from the study: The conclusions drew on cross-sectional statistical analysis instead of tracking the same donors. Memory repertoires showed no such pattern, whereas abundant cord blood beta clonotypes carried fewer insertions.

This CDR3 contains 12 residues. V gave up 6 bases and J gave up 2 bases, with 10 bases separating them. The germline V gene encodes CDR1 SQVTM and CDR2 ANQGSEA. These same records also appear under a second study, on yellow fever vaccine responses in identical twins.

The origin of this receptor is a woman aged 18 to 35 in good health. The genes are TRBV29-1 and TRBJ1-1, with D perhaps matching TRBD1 (5 bases). Sequencing was performed on PBMCs. The CDR3 bases are TGCAGCGTGGGGACCACCAACACTGAAGCTTTCTTT. The encoded protein is CSVGTTNTEAFF. Variable domain in full (rest from reference TRBV29-1 and TRBJ1-1): SAVISQKPSRDICQRGTSLTIQCQVDSQVTMMFWYRQQPGQSLTLIATANQGSEATYESGFVIDKFPISRPNLTFSTLTVSNMSPEDSSIYLCSVGTTNTEAFFGQGTRLTVV.